A single sample is the source of the 10 T cell receptor beta chains below, sequenced in a study of graft-versus-host responses after intestinal transplantation. These receptors have no identified antigens. Profiling relied on immunoSEQ multiplex PCR, and the TCRdb table lists in-frame clones only, not all of them. The sample includes about 97,000 clones, around 93% seen only once; the top ten take roughly 0.07%. Sequenced material: unstimulated CD8+ T cells sorted from spleen or lymph node cells, taken before transplant. These receptors were taken from a human donor who was the organ donor for an intestinal transplant.

The chain uses TRBV14 and TRBJ2-6, with 8 bases aligning to TRBD1. Germline CDR1 SGHDN, CDR2 FVKESK. The CDR3 spans 18 residues. J gave up 2 bases and V 0 bases, and 6 bases lay outside the gene matches. CDR3 DNA: TGTGCCAGCAGCCAAGATCACCGACAGGGGACTGGGGCCAACGTCCTGACTTTC. Residues: CASSQDHRQGTGANVLTF.

The CDR3, as DNA: TGTGCCAGCTCACCAGAAGTCTCTCGGAGGCCCCAGCATTTT. Its translation: CASSPEVSRRPQHF. This sequence joins TRBV18 and TRBJ1-5, with no clear D. Trimming took off 2 bases at V and 9 bases at J, with 14 bases between the two ends. CDR1 KGHSH and CDR2 LQKENI come from the germline V gene. CDR3 length equals 14 residues.

The chain's CDR3 is CASSSGRQHNQPQHF. CDR3 coding DNA: TGTGCCAGCAGCTCCGGGAGGCAGCACAATCAGCCCCAGCATTTT. This chain connects TRBV13 to TRBJ1-5; D not resolved. Germline V gives CDR1 PRHDT, CDR2 FYEKMQ (reference sequence). The V end was cut by 4 bases, the J end by 3 bases, with 13 bases between. The CDR3 is made up of 15 amino acids.

V usage is TRBV18 and J usage is TRBJ2-7; weak D call: TRBD2 (6 bases). Looked up from germline, CDR1 is KGHSH and CDR2 is LQKENI. This CDR3 contains 20 residues. V lost 0 bases to trimming and J lost 7 bases, with 31 bases between them. In DNA form, the CDR3 reads TGTGCCAGCTCACCACCCGGAATTATCCCCTTTACCTGGGCCGCGGGGGAGCAGTACTTC. Its protein is CASSPPGIIPFTWAAGEQYF. The entire variable domain, with the rest obtained from reference TRBV18 and TRBJ2-7, is as follows: NAGVMQNPRHLVRRRGQEARLRCSPMKGHSHVYWYRQLPEEGLKFMVYLQKENIIDESGMPKERFSAEFPKEGPSILRIQQVVRGDSAAYFCASSPPGIIPFTWAAGEQYFGPGTRLTVT.

This clone was recorded once. This chain uses TRBV21-1 with TRBJ2-1; TRBD2 was called by the table and not checked on the DNA. TRBV21-1 is a listed pseudogene. The CDR3 contains 16 residues. Here the CDR3 reads CASSNRTRTFYNEQFF. The CDR3 DNA reads as TGTGCCAGCAGCAACCGGACTCGAACTTTCTACAATGAGCAGTTCTTC.

V is TRBV27 and J is TRBJ2-3; possibly TRBD2 for D (6 bases). The V end was cut by 3 bases, the J end by 5 bases, with 15 bases between. The CDR3 is 15 residues long. The V gene's germline CDR1 is MNHEY and CDR2 SMNVEV (reference sequence). This CDR3 is CASSLAGRRGDTQYF. As DNA, the CDR3 is TGTGCCAGCAGTTTGGCGGGGCGGAGAGGAGATACGCAGTATTTT.

The chain joins TRBV5-3 to TRBJ1-5; no clear D gene. TRBV5-3 is labeled an ORF, and its function is uncertain. The CDR3 is made up of 18 amino acids. V was shortened by 0 bases and J by 0 bases, with 16 bases between the two germline ends. The CDR3 sequence is CARSLELGQADSNQPQHF. CDR3 nucleotide sequence: TGTGCCAGAAGCTTGGAGCTGGGCCAGGCCGATAGCAATCAGCCCCAGCATTTT.

V and J are TRBV5-1 and TRBJ1-6; possible D gene TRBD1, 5 bases. The CDR3 consists of 20 residues. Trimming pared 1 base from V and 0 bases from J, leaving 20 bases between. Per germline, CDR1 SGHRS and CDR2 YFSETQ. CDR3 nucleotide sequence: TGCGCCAGCAGCTTGAGGGGCGGGGGTCAAAAAAGCTCCTATAATTCACCCCTCCACTTT. Translation gives CASSLRGGGQKSSYNSPLHF.

The chain is built from TRBV18 and TRBJ1-5, with no clear D. Germline V gene lookup returns CDR1 KGHSH and CDR2 LQKENI. V lost 0 bases to trimming and J lost 3 bases, with 9 bases between them. This CDR3 region has 15 residues. The DNA of the CDR3 is TGTGCCAGCTCACCACCGGGCAGGTACAATCAGCCCCAGCATTTT. This encodes CASSPPGRYNQPQHF. The complete variable domain, with remaining parts taken from reference TRBV18 and TRBJ1-5, reads NAGVMQNPRHLVRRRGQEARLRCSPMKGHSHVYWYRQLPEEGLKFMVYLQKENIIDESGMPKERFSAEFPKEGPSILRIQQVVRGDSAAYFCASSPPGRYNQPQHFGDGTRLSIL.

The V and J genes are TRBV20-1 and TRBJ1-1; D gene ambiguous. V lost 3 bases and J 8 bases, leaving 7 bases between the germline ends. The CDR3 extends over 10 amino acids. Germline V CDR1 and CDR2: DFQATT, SNEGSKA (reference sequence). This chain's CDR3 is CSASFLEAFF. The CDR3 region has the DNA TGCAGTGCTAGTTTCCTGGAAGCTTTCTTT.